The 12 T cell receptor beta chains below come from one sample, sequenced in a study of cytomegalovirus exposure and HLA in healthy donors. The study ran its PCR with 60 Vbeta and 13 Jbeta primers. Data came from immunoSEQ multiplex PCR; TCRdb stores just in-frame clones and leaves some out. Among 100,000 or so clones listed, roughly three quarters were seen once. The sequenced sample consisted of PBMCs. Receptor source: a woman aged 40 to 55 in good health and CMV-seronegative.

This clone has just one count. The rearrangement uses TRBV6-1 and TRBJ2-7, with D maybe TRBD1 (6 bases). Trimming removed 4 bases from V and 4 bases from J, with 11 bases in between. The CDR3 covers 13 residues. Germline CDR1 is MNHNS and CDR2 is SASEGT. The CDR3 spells CASSGQERYEQYF. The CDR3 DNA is TGTGCCAGCAGTGGACAGGAAAGGTACGAGCAGTACTTC.

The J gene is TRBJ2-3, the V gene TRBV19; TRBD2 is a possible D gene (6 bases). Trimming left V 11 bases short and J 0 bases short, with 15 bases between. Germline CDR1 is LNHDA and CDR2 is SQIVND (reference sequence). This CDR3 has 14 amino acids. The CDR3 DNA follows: TGTGCCTCCAATACCGGGACTAGCACAGATACGCAGTATTTT. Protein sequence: CASNTGTSTDTQYF.

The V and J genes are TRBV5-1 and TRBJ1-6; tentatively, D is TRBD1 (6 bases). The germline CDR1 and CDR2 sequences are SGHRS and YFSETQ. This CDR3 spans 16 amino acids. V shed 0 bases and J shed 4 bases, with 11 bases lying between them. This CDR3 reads CASSLAGDRYNSPLHF. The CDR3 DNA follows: TGCGCCAGCAGCTTGGCCGGCGACAGGTATAATTCACCCCTCCACTTT.

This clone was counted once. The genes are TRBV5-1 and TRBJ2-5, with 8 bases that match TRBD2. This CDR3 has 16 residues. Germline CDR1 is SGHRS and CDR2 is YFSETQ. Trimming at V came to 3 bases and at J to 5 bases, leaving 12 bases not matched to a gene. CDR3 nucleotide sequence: TGCGCCAGCAGCTGGGACGGGGGGGCCTTATGGGAGACCCAGTACTTC. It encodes CASSWDGGALWETQYF.

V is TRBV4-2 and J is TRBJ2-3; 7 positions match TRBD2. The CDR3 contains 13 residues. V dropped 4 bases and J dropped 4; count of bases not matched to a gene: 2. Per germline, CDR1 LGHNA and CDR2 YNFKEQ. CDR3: CASSRGLADTQYF. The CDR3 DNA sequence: TGTGCCAGCAGCCGCGGACTAGCAGATACGCAGTATTTT.

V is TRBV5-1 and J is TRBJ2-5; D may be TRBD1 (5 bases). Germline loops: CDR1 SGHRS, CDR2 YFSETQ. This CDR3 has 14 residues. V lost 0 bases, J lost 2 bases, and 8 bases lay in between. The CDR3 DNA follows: TGCGCCAGCAGCTTGGGACAGCTACAAGAGACCCAGTACTTC. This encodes CASSLGQLQETQYF.

The CDR3 region has the DNA TGTGCCAGCAGCCCACGATTAACGACAGGGGGCAATGAAAAACTGTTTTTT. Protein sequence: CASSPRLTTGGNEKLFF. This chain links TRBV7-9 with TRBJ1-4, with TRBD1 matching 10 bases. The CDR3 has 17 amino acids. Germline V lookup: CDR1 SEHNR, CDR2 FQNEAQ (reference sequence). The V gene end was trimmed by 5 bases and the J gene end by 5 bases; junction bases not matched to a gene: 11.

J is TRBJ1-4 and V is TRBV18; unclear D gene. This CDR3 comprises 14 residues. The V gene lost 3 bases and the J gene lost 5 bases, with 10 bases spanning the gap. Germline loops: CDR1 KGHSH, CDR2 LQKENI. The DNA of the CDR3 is TGTGCCAGCTCACCTTCCCCCCGGAATGAAAAACTGTTTTTT. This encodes CASSPSPRNEKLFF.

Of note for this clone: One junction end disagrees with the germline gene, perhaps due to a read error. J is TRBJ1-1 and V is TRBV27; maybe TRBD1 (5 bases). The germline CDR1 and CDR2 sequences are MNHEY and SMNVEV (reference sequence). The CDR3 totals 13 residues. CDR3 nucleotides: TGTGCCAGCAGTTTTCGATTGCTAGGGGTTGTTTCCTTT. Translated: CASSFRLLGVVSF.

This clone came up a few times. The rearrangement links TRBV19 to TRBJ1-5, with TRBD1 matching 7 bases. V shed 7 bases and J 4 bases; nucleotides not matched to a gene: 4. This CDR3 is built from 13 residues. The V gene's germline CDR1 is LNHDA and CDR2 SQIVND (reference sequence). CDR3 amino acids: CASMRDRNQPQHF. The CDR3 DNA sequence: TGTGCCAGTATGAGGGACAGAAATCAGCCCCAGCATTTT.

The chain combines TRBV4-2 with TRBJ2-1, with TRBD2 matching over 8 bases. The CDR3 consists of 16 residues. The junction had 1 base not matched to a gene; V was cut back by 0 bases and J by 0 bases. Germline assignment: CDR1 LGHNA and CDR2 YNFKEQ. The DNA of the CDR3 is TGTGCCAGCAGCCAAGACCGGGGGGGCTCCTACAATGAGCAGTTCTTC. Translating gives CASSQDRGGSYNEQFF.

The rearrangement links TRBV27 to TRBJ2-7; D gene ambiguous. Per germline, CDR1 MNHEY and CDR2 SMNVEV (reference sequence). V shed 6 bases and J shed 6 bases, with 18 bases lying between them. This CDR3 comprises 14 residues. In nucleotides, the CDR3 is TGTGCCAGCAGCTCGGCAGGCCGATCTGCCGAGCAGTACTTC. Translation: CASSSAGRSAEQYF.